The 3 T cell receptor beta chains given below trace back to one sample, sequenced in a study of shared clonotypes between healthy human individuals. Method: immunoSEQ multiplex PCR; TCRdb's copy keeps in-frame clones and lacks some. The sample shows around 88,000 clones, about 68% of them seen only once. Specimen: memory CD8+ T cells sorted from blood. Subset defined: CD45RO+ cells pooled with CCR7-negative TemRA cells. The receptors were sampled from a man aged 25-45 years in good health.

This clone was detected a few times. This chain joins TRBV11-1 and TRBJ2-7; 10 bases line up with TRBD2. This CDR3 is 14 amino acids long. After removal of 3 bases from V and 6 bases from J, the junction contained 5 bases not matched to a gene. In germline, CDR1 is SGHAT, CDR2 FQDESV (reference sequence). CDR3 in amino acids: CASSFTSGTFEQYF. The CDR3 nucleotides are TGTGCCAGCAGCTTCACTAGCGGGACCTTCGAGCAGTACTTC.

A note on this clone: This sequence may be a read error, since a much larger clone differs from it by one base. V is TRBV18 and J is TRBJ2-7, with 8 bases identical to TRBD1. Per germline, CDR1 KGHSH and CDR2 LQKENI. This CDR3 is built from 17 residues. The CDR3 bases are TGTGCCAGCCCACCTTCCTCAGGGGGCGTAAGCTCCTACGAGCAGTACTTC. This gives the protein CASPPSSGGVSSYEQYF.

V gene TRBV29-1 combines with J gene TRBJ2-5; 15 bases agree with TRBD2. Germline CDR1 SQVTM, CDR2 ANQGSEA. V trimming: 3 bases; J trimming: 5 bases; junction bases outside the gene matches: 28. This CDR3 spans 23 amino acids. The CDR3 protein is CSVDGWRTGRAGLAGGRWETQYF. CDR3 sequence (DNA): TGCAGCGTTGATGGTTGGCGGACAGGCCGCGCGGGACTAGCGGGAGGACGGTGGGAGACCCAGTACTTC.